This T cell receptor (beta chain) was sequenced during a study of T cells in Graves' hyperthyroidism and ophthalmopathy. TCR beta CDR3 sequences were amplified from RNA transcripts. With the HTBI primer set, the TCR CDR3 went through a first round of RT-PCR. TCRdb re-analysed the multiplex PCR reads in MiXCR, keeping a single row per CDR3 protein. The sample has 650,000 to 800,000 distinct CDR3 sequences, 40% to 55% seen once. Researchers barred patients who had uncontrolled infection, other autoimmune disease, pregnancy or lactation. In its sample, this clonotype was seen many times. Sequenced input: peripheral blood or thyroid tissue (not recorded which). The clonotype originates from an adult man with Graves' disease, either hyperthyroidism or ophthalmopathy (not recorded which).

CDR3 amino acids: CASATSPVKARGYTF. DNA for the CDR3: TGTGCCAGCGCAACCTCCCCCGTAAAGGCGCGTGGCTACACCTTC. This chain joins TRBV7-3 and TRBJ1-2; D call uncertain. In germline, CDR1 is SGHTA, CDR2 FQGTGA. The CDR3 spans 15 residues. V was trimmed by 8 bases and J by 7 bases, leaving 23 bases between them.